These T cell receptor beta chains were read from a single sample in a study of blood T cells in healthy people across ages. TCRdb re-called the 5' RACE reads with MiXCR, one entry per CDR3 protein. The table records about 650,000 distinct CDR3 sequences, 32% of them present only once. Input material: blood. These receptors originate from a woman older than 75 in good health. Both conserved end residues are part of each CDR3. The order of the fields is J gene, V gene, D gene, clone size, CDR3 protein, CDR3 DNA. D genes are given only for firm matches. Some rows have no size entry. The others give once, few or many, or a class for an expanded clone.

j_gene: TRBJ2-7
v_gene: TRBV4-3
d_gene: .
abundance: .
CDR3aa: CAGSQDMASYEQYF
CDR3nt: TGCGCCGGCAGCCAAGATATGGCCTCCTACGAGCAGTACTTC

j_gene: TRBJ1-2
v_gene: TRBV5-1
d_gene: .
abundance: .
CDR3aa: CASSLGSVVDYGYTF
CDR3nt: TGCGCCAGCAGCTTGGGCTCGGTCGTCGACTATGGCTACACCTTC

j_gene: TRBJ1-2
v_gene: TRBV30
d_gene: .
abundance: few
CDR3aa: CAWSVRGYGYTF
CDR3nt: TGTGCCTGGAGTGTACGGGGGTATGGCTACACCTTC

j_gene: TRBJ2-7
v_gene: TRBV6-1
d_gene: .
abundance: many
CDR3aa: CASTTGGGGYEQYF
CDR3nt: TGTGCCAGCACCACGGGCGGGGGCGGCTACGAGCAGTACTTC

j_gene: TRBJ2-1
v_gene: TRBV29-1
d_gene: .
abundance: many
CDR3aa: CSVAIKVAYNEQFF
CDR3nt: TGCAGCGTTGCTATTAAGGTGGCTTACAATGAGCAGTTCTTC

j_gene: TRBJ1-5
v_gene: TRBV9
d_gene: .
abundance: .
CDR3aa: CASSVTPPAGHHPSNQPQHF
CDR3nt: TGTGCCAGCAGCGTAACTCCCCCCGCGGGACACCATCCTAGCAATCAGCCCCAGCATTTT

j_gene: TRBJ1-2
v_gene: TRBV20-1
d_gene: .
abundance: few
CDR3aa: CSARDLRSHGYTF
CDR3nt: TGCAGTGCTAGAGATCTTCGGAGCCATGGCTACACCTTC

j_gene: TRBJ2-1
v_gene: TRBV7-9
d_gene: .
abundance: many
CDR3aa: CASSLWVDEQFF
CDR3nt: TGTGCCAGCAGCTTATGGGTGGATGAGCAGTTCTTC

j_gene: TRBJ2-1
v_gene: TRBV20-1
d_gene: .
abundance: many
CDR3aa: CSASVGASEQFF
CDR3nt: TGCAGTGCTAGCGTGGGGGCCAGTGAGCAGTTCTTC

j_gene: TRBJ2-5
v_gene: TRBV30
d_gene: .
abundance: many
CDR3aa: CALDQGQTQYF
CDR3nt: TGTGCCCTTGACCAGGGCCAGACCCAGTACTTC

j_gene: TRBJ2-1
v_gene: TRBV20-1
d_gene: .
abundance: .
CDR3aa: CSLVALTYDEQFF
CDR3nt: TGCAGTCTCGTCGCGTTAACCTACGATGAGCAGTTCTTC

j_gene: TRBJ2-1
v_gene: TRBV20-1
d_gene: TRBD1
abundance: .
CDR3aa: CSARDRGGNEQFF
CDR3nt: TGCAGTGCTAGGGACAGGGGCGGCAATGAGCAGTTCTTC

j_gene: TRBJ2-5
v_gene: TRBV21-1
d_gene: .
abundance: .
CDR3aa: CASRASAAWETQYF
CDR3nt: TGTGCCAGCAGGGCCTCCGCTGCGTGGGAGACCCAGTACTTC

j_gene: TRBJ2-1
v_gene: TRBV30
d_gene: .
abundance: many
CDR3aa: CAWRVPHEQFF
CDR3nt: TGTGCCTGGAGGGTACCCCATGAGCAGTTCTTC

j_gene: TRBJ2-3
v_gene: TRBV28
d_gene: TRBD2
abundance: .
CDR3aa: CASSLSGGDTQYF
CDR3nt: TGTGCCAGCAGTTTATCCGGGGGGGATACGCAGTATTTT

j_gene: TRBJ1-4
v_gene: TRBV6-1
d_gene: .
abundance: .
CDR3aa: CASSSRGLNEKLFF
CDR3nt: TGTGCCAGCAGCTCTAGAGGGCTGAATGAAAAACTGTTTTTT

j_gene: TRBJ2-7
v_gene: TRBV7-6
d_gene: TRBD1
abundance: many
CDR3aa: CASSLGGGQGVGEQYF
CDR3nt: TGTGCCAGCAGCTTAGGAGGTGGACAGGGGGTGGGCGAGCAGTACTTC

j_gene: TRBJ2-1
v_gene: TRBV5-1
d_gene: TRBD2
abundance: .
CDR3aa: CASSTRTSGGLERNEQFF
CDR3nt: TGCGCCAGCAGCACACGGACTAGCGGGGGCCTAGAAAGAAATGAGCAGTTCTTC

j_gene: TRBJ2-3
v_gene: TRBV6-2/TRBV6-3
d_gene: .
abundance: many
CDR3aa: CASTDPDYTTDTQYF
CDR3nt: TGTGCCAGCACCGACCCGGACTATACCACAGATACGCAGTATTTT

j_gene: TRBJ2-1
v_gene: TRBV7-9
d_gene: TRBD2
abundance: .
CDR3aa: CASSLGTSGRGYEQFF
CDR3nt: TGTGCCAGCAGCTTAGGGACTAGCGGGAGAGGGTATGAGCAGTTCTTC

j_gene: TRBJ1-2
v_gene: TRBV7-9
d_gene: .
abundance: .
CDR3aa: CASSRWDYDYGYTF
CDR3nt: TGTGCCAGCAGCCGTTGGGACTACGACTATGGCTACACCTTC

j_gene: TRBJ2-3
v_gene: TRBV7-9
d_gene: TRBD2
abundance: many
CDR3aa: CASSPDTLAGITDTQYF
CDR3nt: TGTGCCAGCAGCCCAGACACCCTAGCGGGAATCACAGATACGCAGTATTTT

j_gene: TRBJ2-2
v_gene: TRBV10-3
d_gene: .
abundance: .
CDR3aa: CAISRGSVAGELFF
CDR3nt: TGTGCCATCAGTCGAGGATCTGTAGCCGGGGAGCTGTTTTTT

j_gene: TRBJ1-1
v_gene: TRBV6-1
d_gene: .
abundance: .
CDR3aa: CASRSYRADGTEAFF
CDR3nt: TGTGCCAGCAGGAGTTACAGGGCGGATGGCACTGAAGCTTTCTTT

j_gene: TRBJ2-1
v_gene: TRBV6-2/TRBV6-3
d_gene: TRBD1
abundance: many
CDR3aa: CASSLPTGSSSYNEQFF
CDR3nt: TGTGCCAGCAGTCTTCCGACAGGGTCCAGCTCCTACAATGAGCAGTTCTTC

j_gene: TRBJ1-1
v_gene: TRBV18
d_gene: .
abundance: once
CDR3aa: CASSPDLATEAFF
CDR3nt: TGTGCCAGCTCACCAGACCTGGCCACTGAAGCTTTCTTT

j_gene: TRBJ2-1
v_gene: TRBV12-3/TRBV12-4
d_gene: .
abundance: many
CDR3aa: CASSSPPGLEQFF
CDR3nt: TGTGCCAGCAGTTCACCACCGGGGCTGGAGCAGTTCTTC

j_gene: TRBJ1-3
v_gene: TRBV7-2
d_gene: .
abundance: .
CDR3aa: CASSLMGRSSGNTIYF
CDR3nt: TGTGCCAGCAGCTTAATGGGCCGATCCTCTGGAAACACCATATATTTT

j_gene: TRBJ2-3
v_gene: TRBV7-2
d_gene: TRBD1
abundance: few
CDR3aa: CASSSGSRGLATDTQYF
CDR3nt: TGTGCCAGCAGCTCGGGTTCCAGGGGGCTCGCTACAGATACGCAGTATTTT

j_gene: TRBJ2-1
v_gene: TRBV5-4
d_gene: TRBD1
abundance: many
CDR3aa: CASSRTGGNYNEQFF
CDR3nt: TGTGCCAGCAGCCGGACAGGGGGAAACTACAATGAGCAGTTCTTC

j_gene: TRBJ1-1
v_gene: TRBV30
d_gene: .
abundance: few
CDR3aa: CAWKPWGGGTEAFF
CDR3nt: TGTGCCTGGAAACCCTGGGGTGGGGGGACTGAAGCTTTCTTT

j_gene: TRBJ2-3
v_gene: TRBV10-3
d_gene: TRBD1
abundance: .
CDR3aa: CAISPGTGATDTQYF
CDR3nt: TGTGCCATCAGTCCCGGGACAGGAGCCACAGATACGCAGTATTTT

j_gene: TRBJ2-5
v_gene: TRBV18
d_gene: .
abundance: .
CDR3aa: CANSPLQETQYF
CDR3nt: TGTGCCAACTCACCACTCCAAGAGACCCAGTACTTC

j_gene: TRBJ2-1
v_gene: TRBV9
d_gene: .
abundance: many
CDR3aa: CASTPEGPNNEQFF
CDR3nt: TGTGCCAGCACCCCCGAGGGACCGAACAATGAGCAGTTCTTC

j_gene: TRBJ1-1
v_gene: TRBV6-1
d_gene: .
abundance: .
CDR3aa: CASSVGRGTEAFF
CDR3nt: TGTGCCAGCAGTGTAGGGCGGGGCACTGAAGCTTTCTTT

j_gene: TRBJ2-5
v_gene: TRBV7-7
d_gene: TRBD1
abundance: .
CDR3aa: CASSLGGGTGRETQYF
CDR3nt: TGTGCTAGCAGCTTAGGTGGTGGGACAGGGAGGGAGACCCAGTACTTC

j_gene: TRBJ2-5
v_gene: TRBV7-9
d_gene: TRBD1
abundance: many
CDR3aa: CASSRDRAQETQYF
CDR3nt: TGTGCCAGCAGTCGGGACAGGGCACAAGAGACCCAGTACTTC